The entry that follows covers one T cell receptor (beta chain) sequence. Germline values: CDR1 MNHNS, CDR2 SASEGT. V was clipped by 4 bases and J by 3 bases, with 10 bases between them. The CDR3 length is 13 residues. Sequencing was performed with immunoSEQ multiplex PCR; in TCRdb, only in-frame clones are kept and a portion is missing. This table holds under 550,000 clones, 96% found once. The data derive from a study of shared clonotypes between healthy human individuals. The receptor's source is a woman in her twenties or thirties in good health. The genes are TRBV6-1 and TRBJ2-7; possibly TRBD1 for D (6 bases). What was sequenced was naive CD4+ T cells sorted from blood. Noted subset: CD45RA+ positively selected. CDR3 nucleotide sequence: TGTGCCAGCAGTGCTGGGACAAACTACGAGCAGTACTTC. Translated: CASSAGTNYEQYF.